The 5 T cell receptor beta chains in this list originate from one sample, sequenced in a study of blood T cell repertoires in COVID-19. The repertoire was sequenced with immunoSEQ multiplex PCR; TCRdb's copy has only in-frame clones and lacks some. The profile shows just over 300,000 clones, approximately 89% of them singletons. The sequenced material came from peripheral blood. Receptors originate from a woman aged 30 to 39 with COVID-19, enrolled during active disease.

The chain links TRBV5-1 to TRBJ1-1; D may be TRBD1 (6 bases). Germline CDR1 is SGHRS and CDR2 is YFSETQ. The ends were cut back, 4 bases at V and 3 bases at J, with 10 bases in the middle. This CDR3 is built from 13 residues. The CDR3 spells CASSKTGDTEAFF. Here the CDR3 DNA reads TGCGCCAGCAGCAAGACAGGTGACACTGAAGCTTTCTTT.

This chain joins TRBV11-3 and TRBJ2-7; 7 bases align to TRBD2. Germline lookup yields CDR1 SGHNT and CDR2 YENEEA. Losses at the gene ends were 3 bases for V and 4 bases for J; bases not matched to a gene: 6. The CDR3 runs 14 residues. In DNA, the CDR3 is TGTGCCAGCAGCTTCGGGGGGAATGGATACGAGCAGTACTTC. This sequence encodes CASSFGGNGYEQYF.

The CDR3 loop is CASSLDRVSNQPQHF. The CDR3, as DNA: TGTGCCAGCAGCTTGGACAGGGTTAGCAATCAGCCCCAGCATTTT. This chain links TRBV7-2 with TRBJ1-5; 8 nucleotides agree with TRBD1. J lost 0 bases, V lost 3 bases, and 1 base had no gene match. The germline V gene has CDR1 SGHTA and CDR2 FQGNSA. This CDR3 region has 15 residues.

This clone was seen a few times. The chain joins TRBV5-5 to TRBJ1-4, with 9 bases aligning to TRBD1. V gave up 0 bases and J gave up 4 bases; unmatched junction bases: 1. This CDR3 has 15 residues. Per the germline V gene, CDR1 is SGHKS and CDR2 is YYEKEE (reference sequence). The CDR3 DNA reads TGTGCCAGCAGCTTGGAGGACAGGGGTAATGAAAAACTGTTTTTT. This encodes CASSLEDRGNEKLFF.

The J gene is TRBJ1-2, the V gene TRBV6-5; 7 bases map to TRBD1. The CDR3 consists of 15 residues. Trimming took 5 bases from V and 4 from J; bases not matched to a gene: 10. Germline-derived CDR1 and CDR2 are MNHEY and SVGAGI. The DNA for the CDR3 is TGTGCCAGCAGTCGCCGGACAGGCGCTAGCTATGGCTACACCTTC. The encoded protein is CASSRRTGASYGYTF.